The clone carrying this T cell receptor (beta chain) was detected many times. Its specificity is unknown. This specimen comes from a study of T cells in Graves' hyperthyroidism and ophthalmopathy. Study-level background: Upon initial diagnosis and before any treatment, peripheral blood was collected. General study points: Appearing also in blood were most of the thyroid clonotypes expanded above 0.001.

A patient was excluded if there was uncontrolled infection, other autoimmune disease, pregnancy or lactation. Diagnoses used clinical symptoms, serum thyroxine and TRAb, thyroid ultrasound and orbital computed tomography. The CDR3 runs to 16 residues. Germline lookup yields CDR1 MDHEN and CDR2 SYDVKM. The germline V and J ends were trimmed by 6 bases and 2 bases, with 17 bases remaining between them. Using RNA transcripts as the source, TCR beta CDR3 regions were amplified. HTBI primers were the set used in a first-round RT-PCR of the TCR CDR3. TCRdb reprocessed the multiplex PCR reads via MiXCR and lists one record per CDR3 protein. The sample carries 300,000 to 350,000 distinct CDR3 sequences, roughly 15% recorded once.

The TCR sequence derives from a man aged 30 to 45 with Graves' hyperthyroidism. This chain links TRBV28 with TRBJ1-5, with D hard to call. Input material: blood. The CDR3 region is CASRTTPPRGNQPQHF. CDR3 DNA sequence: TGTGCCAGCAGAACTACACCACCCCGGGGCAATCAGCCCCAGCATTTT.